Below are 27 T cell receptor beta chains sequenced from a single sample in a study of tumor and adjacent non-tumor tissue in lung cancer listed by TCRdb under 2018. RNA was isolated from bulk, unsorted tissue, and RNA quality was assessed with a NanoDrop ND-1000 and an Agilent 2100. The normal lung samples consisted of distant non-tumor tissue collected more than 3 cm from the tumor edge. The library was produced with multiplex PCR. For sequencing, an Illumina HiSeq 2500 was employed. TCRbeta libraries were built by three rounds of nested PCR using primers (Table S4), following protocols modified from ARM-PCR. In-frame beta chains were kept once TCRdb had trimmed the public reads at Q25 with fastp and called clones with MiXCR. Rows with a matching CDR3 protein are joined into one entry that keeps the most common DNA and genes. The sample table lists 60,000 to 70,000 distinct CDR3 sequences, approximately 73% of them with a count of one. Together, the top ten hold around 45% of the sample.

The sample was distant non-tumor lung tissue. These receptors were collected from a man aged 55 to 69 with non-small cell lung cancer.

The table lists this clonotype with a few counts. Possible read error: a much larger clone is one base away. The genes are TRBV5-1 and TRBJ2-1; TRBD1 aligns across 11 bases. CDR1 and CDR2 (germline): SGHRS, YFSETQ. The CDR3 consists of 15 residues. CDR3 sequence: CASSLGDRGFNVQFF. Here the CDR3 DNA reads TGCGCCAGCAGCCTTGGGGACAGGGGGTTTAATGTGCAGTTCTTC.

On this clonotype: The junction and the germline gene differ at one end; a read error may be behind it. The chain uses TRBV4-2 and TRBJ2-7, with 8 bases aligning to TRBD1. Germline-derived CDR1 and CDR2 are LGHNA and YNFKEQ. The CDR3 is made up of 16 amino acids. This CDR3 is CASSQGGAGGGDEQCF. The CDR3 DNA reads as TGTGCCAGCAGCCAAGGAGGTGCAGGGGGCGGTGACGAGCAGTGCTTC.

A note on this clonotype: The CDR3 end shows no conserved phenylalanine or tryptophan, and so a read error is likely. The V and J genes are TRBV29-1 and TRBJ2-7; 9 nucleotides agree with TRBD1. CDR3 size: 15 residues. Germline V gene data show CDR1 as SQVTM and CDR2 as ANQGSEA. The CDR3 here is CIATRGGQGSHEQYL. In DNA, the CDR3 is TGCATCGCAACAAGAGGGGGACAGGGTTCCCATGAGCAGTACTTA.

A word on this clonotype: Its ends do not fully match the called genes, so a read error is possible. The chain uses TRBV28 and TRBJ2-7; no clear D. The germline V gene has CDR1 MDHEN and CDR2 SYDVKM. This CDR3 spans 13 amino acids. Here the CDR3 DNA reads TGTGTCAGCAGTCCCTGGGGTGTCCACGAGCAGTATTTC. Translated: CVSSPWGVHEQYF.

This clonotype was seen many times. The J gene is TRBJ1-1, the V gene TRBV5-6; D gene uncertain. Germline V gives CDR1 SGHDT, CDR2 YYEEEE. The V and J ends lost 1 base and 3 bases respectively, with 7 bases between them. The CDR3 is 13 residues long. In DNA form, the CDR3 reads TGTGCCAGCAGCTTGACAGTATACACTGAAGCTTTCTTT. This translates into CASSLTVYTEAFF.

With regard to this clonotype: Relative to the germline gene, one junction end is altered; a read error may explain this. V usage is TRBV5-4 and J usage is TRBJ2-5; D possibly corresponds to TRBD1 (6 bases). Germline CDR1 SGHNT, CDR2 YYREEE (reference sequence). The CDR3 covers 14 residues. The CDR3 is CATSFRDTQETQYF. The CDR3 region has the DNA TGCGCCACCAGCTTCCGGGACACCCAAGAGACCCAGTACTTC. Filled out from reference TRBV5-4 and TRBJ2-5, the complete variable domain reads ETGVTQSPTHLIKTRGQQVTLRCSSQSGHNTVSWYQQALGQGPQFIFQYYREEENGRGNFPPRFSGLQFPNYSSELNVNALELDDSALYLCATSFRDTQETQYFGPGTRLLVL.

Comment on this clonotype: One end of the junction is discordant with germline, which a read error may explain. The rearrangement uses TRBV6-1 and TRBJ1-2, with D unresolved. The V gene's germline CDR1 is MNHNS and CDR2 SASEGT. The CDR3 sequence is 14 residues long. In DNA, the CDR3 is TGTGCCATCAGTGAGGGTCTATTCGACTATGGCTACACCTTC. Translated: CAISEGLFDYGYTF.

Concerning this clonotype itself: The conserved closing phenylalanine or tryptophan is absent in this CDR3, likely reflecting a read error. The limits of the CDR3 on the DNA are not certain, so only TCRdb's listed CDR3 is given. The chain couples TRBV12-3 or TRBV12-4 to TRBJ1-5. Inclusive of both ends, the CDR3 amounts to 13 amino acids. The CDR3 sequence is CASSLGSWQPQHS.

Comments on this clonotype: At one of its ends the junction is not consistent with the germline gene, which may arise from a read error. The chain couples TRBV12-3 or TRBV12-4 to TRBJ2-7; D is possibly TRBD2 (5 bases). This CDR3 is 13 amino acids long. The CDR3 sequence is CASSDEYDYEHYF. The CDR3 DNA is TGTGCCAGTAGTGACGAATATGACTACGAGCACTATTTC.

This clonotype occurred many times. This may arise from a read error, as a much more abundant clone is one base away. The chain combines TRBV6-7 with TRBJ2-3, with 9 bases that match TRBD2. TRBV6-7 is marked as an open reading frame, function uncertain. The CDR3 contains 18 residues. The CDR3 coding sequence is TGTGCCAGCAGTTACTCTTCCGGCCTAGCGGGAAGCACAAATACGCAGTATTTT. It translates to CASSYSSGLAGSTNTQYF.

In the case of this clonotype: The junction departs from the called germline gene at one end, perhaps through a read error. The chain is built from TRBV4-2 and TRBJ2-3, with 8 bases fitting TRBD2. The CDR3 sequence is 16 residues long. The germline gives CDR1 LGHNA, CDR2 YNFKEQ. The CDR3 sequence: CVSSQGGTSGIDMQYF. CDR3 nucleotides: TGTGTCAGCAGCCAAGGAGGCACTAGCGGCATAGATATGCAGTATTTT.

A note on this clonotype: Mismatch with germline at one junction end may stem from a read error. This chain joins TRBV7-8 and TRBJ2-6; possibly TRBD1 or TRBD2 for D (5 bases each). In germline, CDR1 is SGHVS, CDR2 FQNEAQ. The CDR3 totals 15 residues. The CDR3 region has the DNA TGTACCAGCAGCTCAAGAGAGGGACCGGCCAACGTCCTGACTTTC. Encoded protein: CTSSSREGPANVLTF.

Points on this clonotype: The CDR3 end shows no conserved phenylalanine or tryptophan, and so a read error is likely. The V call is TRBV29-1, the J call TRBJ2-5; tentative D call: TRBD1 (5 bases). The CDR3 spans 13 residues. The V end lost 2 bases, the J end lost 2 bases, and 9 bases lay between the germline ends. The germline V gene encodes CDR1 SQVTM and CDR2 ANQGSEA. CDR3 nucleotide sequence: TGCAGCGTTGAAACAGGCATACAAGAGACCCAGTACTTA. It is translated as CSVETGIQETQYL.

On this clonotype itself: The junction departs from the called germline gene at one end, perhaps through a read error. J is TRBJ2-5 and V is TRBV28, with a weak D call TRBD1 (7 bases). Germline V gives CDR1 MDHEN, CDR2 SYDVKM. CDR3 length: 15 residues. CDR3 protein: CTSNRGGTVQETQYF. The CDR3 DNA follows: TGTACCAGCAATAGAGGGGGGACAGTCCAAGAGACCCAGTACTTC.

This chain links TRBV19 with TRBJ1-1; 8 bases fit TRBD1. J lost 1 base, V lost 6 bases, and 7 bases had no gene match. This CDR3 is built from 15 residues. The germline V gene encodes CDR1 LNHDA and CDR2 SQIVND (reference sequence). The CDR3 region is CASRTPGTGNTEAFF. Here the CDR3 DNA reads TGTGCCAGTAGGACCCCGGGGACAGGGAACACTGAAGCTTTCTTT. Full variable domain (outside the CDR3, taken from reference TRBV19 and TRBJ1-1): DGGITQSPKYLFRKEGQNVTLSCEQNLNHDAMYWYRQDPGQGLRLIYYSQIVNDFQKGDIAEGYSVSREKKESFPLTVTSAQKNPTAFYLCASRTPGTGNTEAFFGQGTRLTVV.

In the case of this clonotype: At one end the junction does not follow the germline gene, possibly because of a read error. The V gene is TRBV13, the J gene TRBJ2-3; tentatively, D is TRBD2 (5 bases). Germline V CDR1 and CDR2: PRHDT, FYEKMQ (reference sequence). The CDR3 covers 15 residues. The CDR3 bases are TGTACCAGGAGCTTAGCGAGACGGAACACAGATACACAGTATTTT. This translates into CTRSLARRNTDTQYF. Filled out from reference TRBV13 and TRBJ2-3, the complete variable domain reads AAGVIQSPRHLIKEKRETATLKCYPIPRHDTVYWYQQGPGQDPQFLISFYEKMQSDKGSIPDRFSAQQFSDYHSELNMSSLELGDSALYFCTRSLARRNTDTQYFGPGTRLTVL.

About this clonotype: A read error may explain this, as a much larger clone is one base away. The chain recombines TRBV2 with TRBJ2-1; the match to TRBD2 covers 7 bases. The CDR3 is 14 amino acids. Germline CDR1 is SNHLY and CDR2 is FYNNEI. The CDR3: CASRGEGGYIEQFF. The CDR3 region has the DNA TGTGCCAGCAGGGGGGAGGGCGGGTACATTGAGCAGTTCTTC.

Regarding this clonotype: A clone one base away is much larger, so this may be a read error. The chain has TRBV7-8 and TRBJ2-5; D may correspond to TRBD1 or TRBD2 (5 bases each). Looked up from germline, CDR1 is SGHVS and CDR2 is FQNEAQ. This CDR3 has 11 residues. DNA of the CDR3: TGTGCCAGCAGCAGGGGAGAGACCCAGTGCTTC. This gives the protein CASSRGETQCF. The variable domain in full, with the rest retrieved from reference TRBV7-8 and TRBJ2-5, is GAGVSQSPRYKVAKRGQDVALRCDPISGHVSLFWYQQALGQGPEFLTYFQNEAQLDKSGLPSDRFFAERPEGSVSTLKIQRTQQEDSAVYLCASSRGETQCFGPGTRLLVL.

This clonotype appeared a few times. An end of the junction does not agree with germline; a read error may underlie this. V is TRBV11-3 and J is TRBJ2-7; TRBD1 is a possible D gene (7 bases). CDR3 length equals 15 residues. From germline, CDR1 is SGHNT and CDR2 YENEEA. The CDR3 spells CASSLDQGGRYKQYF. In nucleotides, the CDR3 is TGTGCCAGCAGCTTAGATCAGGGGGGCCGCTACAAGCAGTATTTC.

Regarding this clonotype: The germline gene is not matched at one end of the junction; a read error may be the cause. The V call is TRBV12-3 or TRBV12-4, the J call TRBJ2-1; 7 bases match TRBD2. CDR3 length: 15 amino acids. The CDR3 here is CARSFPQRDHNDQIF. The CDR3 DNA follows: TGTGCCCGCAGTTTCCCTCAGCGGGACCACAATGACCAGATCTTC.

V gene TRBV28 combines with J gene TRBJ1-5, with D tentatively TRBD1 (5 bases). Germline CDR1 and CDR2: MDHEN and SYDVKM. The CDR3 length is 16 residues. V was trimmed by 5 bases and J by 10 bases, leaving 24 bases between them. The DNA of the CDR3 is TGTGCCAGCAGTCCGCCCGTGGGGGGTCGAAATAAACCCCAGCATTTT. Translation gives CASSPPVGGRNKPQHF.

This clonotype was counted once. The junction and the germline gene differ at one end; a read error may be behind it. V and J are TRBV5-4 and TRBJ2-2; a weak D match, TRBD2 (6 bases). Germline V gene data show CDR1 as SGHNT and CDR2 as YYREEE (reference sequence). This CDR3 has 15 amino acids. The CDR3 sequence is CASSSTRVNIGELFF. The CDR3 region has the DNA TGTGCCAGCAGCTCGACTAGAGTGAACATCGGGGAGCTGTTTTTT.

Concerning this clonotype itself: In this CDR3 the conserved last residue, phenylalanine or tryptophan, is missing, so a read error is likely. The chain employs TRBV6-1 and TRBJ2-6, with no clear D. Germline CDR1 is MNHNS and CDR2 is SASEGT. The CDR3 is 14 residues long. This chain's CDR3 is CTCSDNSGANVLTY. The CDR3 coding sequence is TGCACCTGCAGTGACAACTCTGGGGCCAACGTCCTGACTTAC.

This clonotype turned up a few times. This may be a read error, as it is one base from a much larger clone. V usage is TRBV5-1 and J usage is TRBJ1-1; maybe TRBD1 (6 bases). The germline gives CDR1 SGHRS, CDR2 YFSETQ. The CDR3 covers 16 residues. CDR3 loop: CASSSTRQDKNTETFF. DNA for the CDR3: TGCGCCAGCAGCTCGACAAGACAGGACAAAAACACTGAAACTTTCTTT.

Details on this clonotype: A junction end diverges from the germline sequence, so it may reflect a read error. The V and J genes are TRBV10-3 and TRBJ2-2; D possibly matches TRBD1 or TRBD2 (5 bases each). The V gene's germline CDR1 is ENHRY and CDR2 SYGVKD. The CDR3 runs to 16 residues. CDR3 in amino acids: CAISDPIGANTGELFF. The CDR3 DNA is TGTGCCATCAGTGACCCCATAGGGGCGAACACCGGGGAGCTATTTTTT.

With respect to this clonotype: The junction and the germline gene differ at one end; a read error may be behind it. CDR3 nucleotides: TGTGCCAGTAGTTCCCTCGTTCACGAAGCTTTCTTT. Translation: CASSSLVHEAFF. The V and J genes are TRBV6-5 and TRBJ1-1, with D hard to call. Germline CDR1 MNHEY, CDR2 SVGAGI. The CDR3 contains 12 residues.

With respect to this clonotype: Germline is not matched at one junction end, which may reflect a read error. V usage is TRBV28 and J usage is TRBJ2-1; the D is unclear. The germline V gene has CDR1 MDHEN and CDR2 SYDVKM. There are 14 residues in the CDR3. In DNA, the CDR3 is TGTGCCAGCACTGCGATCGAATCCTACAATGAGCAGCTCTTC. It yields the protein CASTAIESYNEQLF.